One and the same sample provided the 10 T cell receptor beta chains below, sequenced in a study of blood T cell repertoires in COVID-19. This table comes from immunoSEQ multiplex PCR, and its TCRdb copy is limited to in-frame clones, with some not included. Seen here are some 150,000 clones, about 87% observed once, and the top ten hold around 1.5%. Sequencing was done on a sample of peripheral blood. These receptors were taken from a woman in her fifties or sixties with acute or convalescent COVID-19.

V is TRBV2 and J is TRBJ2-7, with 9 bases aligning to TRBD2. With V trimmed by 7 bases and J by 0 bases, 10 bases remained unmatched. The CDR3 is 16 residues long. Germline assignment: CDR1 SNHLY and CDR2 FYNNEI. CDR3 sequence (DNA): TGTGCCAGCATCTCTCTAGCGGGGAGTCGCTCCTACGAGCAGTACTTC. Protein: CASISLAGSRSYEQYF.

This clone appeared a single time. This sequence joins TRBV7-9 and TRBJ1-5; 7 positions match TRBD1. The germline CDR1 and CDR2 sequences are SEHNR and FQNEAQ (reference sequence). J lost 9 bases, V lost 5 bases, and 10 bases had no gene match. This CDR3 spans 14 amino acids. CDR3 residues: CASSRGTVGGPQHF. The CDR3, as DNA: TGTGCCAGCAGCCGAGGGACAGTTGGTGGGCCCCAGCATTTT.

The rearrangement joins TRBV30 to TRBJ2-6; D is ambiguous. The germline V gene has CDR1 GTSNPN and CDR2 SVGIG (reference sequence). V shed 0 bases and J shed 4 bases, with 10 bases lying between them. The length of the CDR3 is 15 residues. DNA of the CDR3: TGTGCCTGGAGTGTACCCTATCTGGGGGCCAACGTCCTGACTTTC. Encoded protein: CAWSVPYLGANVLTF. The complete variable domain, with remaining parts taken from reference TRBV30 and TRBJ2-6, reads SQTIHQWPATLVQPVGSPLSLECTVEGTSNPNLYWYRQAAGRGLQLLFYSVGIGQISSEVPQNLSASRPQDRQFILSSKKLLLSDSGFYLCAWSVPYLGANVLTFGAGSRLTVL.

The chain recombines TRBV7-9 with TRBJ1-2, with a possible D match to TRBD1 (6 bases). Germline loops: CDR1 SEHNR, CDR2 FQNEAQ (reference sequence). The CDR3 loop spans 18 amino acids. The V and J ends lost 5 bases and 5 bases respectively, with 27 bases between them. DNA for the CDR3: TGTGCCAGCAGCCCTCTTTCCGGACACAGGGAGGGGGGTTATGGCTACACCTTC. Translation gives CASSPLSGHREGGYGYTF.

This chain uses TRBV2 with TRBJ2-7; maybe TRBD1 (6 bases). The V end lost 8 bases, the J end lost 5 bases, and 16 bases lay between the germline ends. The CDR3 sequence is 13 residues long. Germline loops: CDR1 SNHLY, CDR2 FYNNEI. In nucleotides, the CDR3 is TGTGCCAGCCGTGGACAGAGCAGCCACGAGCAGTACTTC. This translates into CASRGQSSHEQYF.

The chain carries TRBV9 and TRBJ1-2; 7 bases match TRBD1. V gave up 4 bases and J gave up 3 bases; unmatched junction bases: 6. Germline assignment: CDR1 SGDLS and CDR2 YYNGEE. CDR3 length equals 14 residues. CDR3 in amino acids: CASSTSGTDYGYTF. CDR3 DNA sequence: TGTGCCAGCAGCACTTCCGGGACAGACTATGGCTACACCTTC.

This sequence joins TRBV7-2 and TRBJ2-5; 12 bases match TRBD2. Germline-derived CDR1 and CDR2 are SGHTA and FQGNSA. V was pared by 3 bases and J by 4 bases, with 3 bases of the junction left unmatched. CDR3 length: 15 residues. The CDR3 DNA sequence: TGTGCCAGCAGCTTCTCGGGACTAGCGGGAGAGACCCAGTACTTC. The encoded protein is CASSFSGLAGETQYF. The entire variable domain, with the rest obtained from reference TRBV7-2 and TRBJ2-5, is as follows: GAGVSQSPSNKVTEKGKDVELRCDPISGHTALYWYRQSLGQGLEFLIYFQGNSAPDKSGLPSDRFSAERTGGSVSTLTIQRTQQEDSAVYLCASSFSGLAGETQYFGPGTRLLVL.

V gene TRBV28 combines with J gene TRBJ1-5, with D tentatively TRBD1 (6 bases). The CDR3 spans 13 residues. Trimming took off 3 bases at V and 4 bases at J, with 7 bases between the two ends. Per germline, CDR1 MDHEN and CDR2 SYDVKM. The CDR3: CASSFTGNQPQHF. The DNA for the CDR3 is TGTGCCAGCAGTTTCACAGGGAATCAGCCCCAGCATTTT.

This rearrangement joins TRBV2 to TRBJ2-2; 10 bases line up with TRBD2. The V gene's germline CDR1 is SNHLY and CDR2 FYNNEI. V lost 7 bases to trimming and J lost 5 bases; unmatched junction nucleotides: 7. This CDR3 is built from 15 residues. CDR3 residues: CASMGAGGWTGELFF. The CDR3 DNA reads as TGTGCCAGCATGGGAGCGGGAGGGTGGACCGGGGAGCTGTTTTTT.

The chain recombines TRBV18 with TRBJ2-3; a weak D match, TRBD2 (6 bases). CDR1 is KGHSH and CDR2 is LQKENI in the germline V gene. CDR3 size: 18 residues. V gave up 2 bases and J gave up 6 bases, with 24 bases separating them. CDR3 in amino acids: CASSPSQVGTGVGDTQYF. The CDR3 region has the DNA TGTGCCAGCTCACCATCTCAGGTGGGGACTGGGGTCGGGGATACGCAGTATTTT.